A selection of T cell receptor beta chains follows, all from one sample in a study of blood T cell repertoires in COVID-19. Produced via immunoSEQ multiplex PCR; TCRdb's table is partial and in-frame only. This sample has some 430,000 clones, with 90% found just once. Sequences were obtained from PBMCs or T cells enriched from blood (not recorded which). The receptors shown here come from a man in his late teens or twenties who had recovered from COVID-19. Both conserved end residues are part of each CDR3. The D gene is left open where the match is weak. The size field is filled for only some rows; it gives once, few, many or a size class.

D: NA
V: TRBV11-3
size: once
J: TRBJ1-3
CDR3: CASSLAFRGNTIYF
DNA: TGTGCCAGCAGCTTAGCGTTTCGGGGAAACACCATATATTTT

D: NA
V: TRBV18
size: NA
J: TRBJ1-5
CDR3: CASSQEGNQPQHF
DNA: TGTGCCAGCTCACAGGAGGGAAATCAGCCCCAGCATTTT

D: NA
V: TRBV2
size: NA
J: TRBJ2-7
CDR3: CASSKTGTTYEQYF
DNA: TGTGCCAGCAGTAAGACAGGCACAACCTACGAGCAGTACTTC

D: TRBD2
V: TRBV28
size: NA
J: TRBJ2-5
CDR3: CASTTSGRETQYF
DNA: TGTGCCAGCACGACTAGCGGGAGGGAGACCCAGTACTTC

D: TRBD1
V: TRBV2
size: NA
J: TRBJ1-5
CDR3: CASRSGQGDYSNQPQHF
DNA: TGTGCCAGCAGATCGGGACAGGGAGATTATAGCAATCAGCCCCAGCATTTT

D: NA
V: TRBV10-1
size: NA
J: TRBJ2-5
CDR3: CASSSRQGQETQYF
DNA: TGCGCCAGCAGCTCCAGGCAGGGACAAGAGACCCAGTACTTC

D: NA
V: TRBV18
size: NA
J: TRBJ1-2
CDR3: CASSPLTGFYGYTF
DNA: TGTGCCAGCTCACCACTAACAGGGTTCTATGGCTACACCTTC

D: TRBD2
V: TRBV5-1
size: once
J: TRBJ2-1
CDR3: CASSLAGDNEQFF
DNA: TGCGCCAGCAGCTTAGCGGGGGACAATGAGCAGTTCTTC

D: NA
V: TRBV24-1
size: NA
J: TRBJ1-2
CDR3: CATPRTDGYTF
DNA: TGTGCCACCCCAAGGACAGATGGCTACACCTTC

D: NA
V: TRBV29-1
size: few
J: TRBJ1-2
CDR3: CSVEAPQLRGYTF
DNA: TGCAGCGTTGAAGCCCCGCAACTAAGGGGCTACACCTTC

D: TRBD2
V: TRBV27
size: NA
J: TRBJ2-7
CDR3: CASSALPGTSGYEQYF
DNA: TGTGCCAGCAGTGCACTCCCCGGGACTAGCGGCTACGAGCAGTACTTC

D: TRBD1
V: TRBV15
size: NA
J: TRBJ2-5
CDR3: CATSRGRDRGWETQYF
DNA: TGTGCCACCAGCAGGGGGAGGGACAGGGGTTGGGAGACCCAGTACTTC

D: NA
V: TRBV5-1
size: NA
J: TRBJ1-1
CDR3: CASSSGQTEAFF
DNA: TGCGCCAGCAGCTCTGGACAGACTGAAGCTTTCTTT

D: TRBD2
V: TRBV2
size: NA
J: TRBJ2-5
CDR3: CASRRDILAGGIWETQYF
DNA: TGTGCCAGCAGGAGGGACATACTAGCGGGGGGGATTTGGGAGACCCAGTACTTC

D: NA
V: TRBV28
size: NA
J: TRBJ1-5
CDR3: CASSISGRPTNQPQHF
DNA: TGTGCCAGCAGCATTTCCGGGAGGCCCACGAATCAGCCCCAGCATTTT

D: NA
V: TRBV9
size: once
J: TRBJ1-2
CDR3: CASSVEGDIYGYTF
DNA: TGTGCCAGCAGCGTAGAGGGGGACATCTATGGCTACACCTTC

D: TRBD1
V: TRBV12-5
size: NA
J: TRBJ1-1
CDR3: CASGLPPRTGRSTEAFF
DNA: TGTGCTAGTGGTCTTCCCCCTCGGACAGGGCGTAGCACTGAAGCTTTCTTT

D: NA
V: TRBV3-1/TRBV3-2
size: NA
J: TRBJ2-1
CDR3: CASRLYNEQFF
DNA: TGTGCCAGCAGACTATACAATGAGCAGTTCTTC

D: TRBD2
V: TRBV11-2
size: NA
J: TRBJ2-1
CDR3: CASSLTSARGPYNEQFF
DNA: TGTGCCAGCAGCCTGACTAGCGCGAGAGGCCCTTACAATGAGCAGTTCTTC

D: TRBD1
V: TRBV24-1
size: once
J: TRBJ1-5
CDR3: CATSDSDRALDQPQHF
DNA: TGTGCCACCAGTGATTCGGACAGGGCTCTCGATCAGCCCCAGCATTTT

D: TRBD1
V: TRBV19
size: NA
J: TRBJ1-2
CDR3: CASSIVKARQGNYGYTF
DNA: TGTGCCAGTAGTATAGTTAAGGCGAGACAGGGGAACTATGGCTACACCTTC

D: TRBD1
V: TRBV28
size: NA
J: TRBJ1-6
CDR3: CASSSRLQGAGSPLHF
DNA: TGTGCCAGCAGTTCGAGGCTACAGGGGGCTGGTTCACCCCTCCACTTT

D: NA
V: TRBV28
size: NA
J: TRBJ1-4
CDR3: CASSVALNLKLFF
DNA: TGTGCCAGCAGTGTAGCCTTGAACTTAAAACTGTTTTTT

D: NA
V: TRBV27
size: once
J: TRBJ2-5
CDR3: CASSSARDNQETQYF
DNA: TGTGCCAGCAGTTCGGCCCGGGACAACCAAGAGACCCAGTACTTC

D: NA
V: TRBV12-3/TRBV12-4
size: NA
J: TRBJ1-6
CDR3: CASSPGISPLHF
DNA: TGTGCCAGCAGCCCGGGGATTTCACCCCTCCACTTT

D: NA
V: TRBV2
size: NA
J: TRBJ2-2
CDR3: CASRLNEGSLFF
DNA: TGTGCCAGCCGACTGAACGAGGGTTCGCTGTTTTTT

D: NA
V: TRBV2
size: NA
J: TRBJ2-7
CDR3: CASRGAVSSYEQYF
DNA: TGTGCCAGCAGGGGGGCGGTGAGCTCCTACGAGCAGTACTTC

D: NA
V: TRBV2
size: once
J: TRBJ1-4
CDR3: CASSEQGLANEKLFF
DNA: TGTGCCAGCAGTGAACAGGGTCTGGCTAATGAAAAACTGTTTTTT

D: TRBD1
V: TRBV18
size: NA
J: TRBJ2-5
CDR3: CASSPPGTGGETQYF
DNA: TGTGCCAGCTCACCACCGGGGACAGGGGGAGAGACCCAGTACTTC

D: TRBD2
V: TRBV28
size: NA
J: TRBJ2-7
CDR3: CATERGSYEQYF
DNA: TGTGCCACCGAGCGGGGGAGCTACGAGCAGTACTTC

D: NA
V: TRBV21-1
size: NA
J: TRBJ1-2
CDR3: CASSSHLGLPNYGYTF
DNA: TGTGCCAGCAGCTCCCACCTCGGGTTACCTAACTATGGCTACACCTTC

D: NA
V: TRBV5-6
size: NA
J: TRBJ2-1
CDR3: CASSLASRGSYNEQFF
DNA: TGTGCCAGCAGCTTGGCCTCACGGGGTTCCTACAATGAGCAGTTCTTC

D: NA
V: TRBV7-9
size: NA
J: TRBJ1-4
CDR3: CASTPTGNEKLFF
DNA: TGTGCCAGCACCCCCACAGGGAACGAAAAACTGTTTTTT

D: NA
V: TRBV7-9
size: NA
J: TRBJ1-6
CDR3: CASSRGGRFRDSPLHF
DNA: TGTGCCAGCAGCCGGGGAGGGCGCTTCAGGGACTCACCCCTCCACTTT

D: TRBD1
V: TRBV9
size: NA
J: TRBJ1-2
CDR3: CASSVRTGYGYTF
DNA: TGTGCCAGCAGCGTTCGGACAGGGTATGGCTACACCTTC

D: NA
V: TRBV12-3/TRBV12-4
size: NA
J: TRBJ1-1
CDR3: CASSPYLNTEAFF
DNA: TGTGCCAGCAGTCCGTACTTGAACACTGAAGCTTTCTTT

D: TRBD2
V: TRBV27
size: NA
J: TRBJ2-7
CDR3: CASSLRGDEQYF
DNA: TGTGCCAGCAGTTTGCGGGGGGACGAGCAGTACTTC

D: NA
V: TRBV4-1
size: NA
J: TRBJ2-3
CDR3: CASSLPQTDTQYF
DNA: TGCGCCAGCAGCCTACCACAGACAGATACGCAGTATTTT

D: TRBD1
V: TRBV6-5
size: once
J: TRBJ1-6
CDR3: CASRSPGTGATPLHF
DNA: TGTGCCAGCAGAAGTCCCGGGACAGGGGCCACACCCCTCCACTTT

D: TRBD2
V: TRBV7-3
size: NA
J: TRBJ2-2
CDR3: CASQTSGKAGELFF
DNA: TGTGCCAGCCAGACTAGCGGGAAGGCCGGGGAGCTGTTTTTT

D: NA
V: TRBV9
size: NA
J: TRBJ2-2
CDR3: CASSPRGQANTGELFF
DNA: TGTGCCAGCAGCCCACGGGGACAAGCGAACACCGGGGAGCTGTTTTTT

D: TRBD2
V: TRBV5-1
size: NA
J: TRBJ2-1
CDR3: CASSSNSGSAYNEQFF
DNA: TGCGCCAGCAGCTCAAATAGCGGGAGTGCGTACAATGAGCAGTTCTTC

D: NA
V: TRBV6-2/TRBV6-3
size: NA
J: TRBJ2-7
CDR3: CASSLGQAQEQYF
DNA: TGTGCCAGCAGTTTGGGGCAGGCACAGGAGCAGTACTTC

D: NA
V: TRBV14
size: NA
J: TRBJ2-1
CDR3: CASSQGLGGEQFF
DNA: TGTGCCAGCAGCCAAGGGCTAGGAGGCGAGCAGTTCTTC

D: TRBD2
V: TRBV24-1
size: NA
J: TRBJ2-3
CDR3: CATSAKLAGGTDTQYF
DNA: TGTGCCACCAGTGCGAAGCTAGCGGGAGGCACAGATACGCAGTATTTT

D: TRBD1
V: TRBV30
size: NA
J: TRBJ1-2
CDR3: CAWGTGGGGYTF
DNA: TGTGCCTGGGGGACAGGGGGCGGTGGCTACACCTTC

D: NA
V: TRBV7-9
size: NA
J: TRBJ2-7
CDR3: CASSFFVGGESYKQYF
DNA: TGTGCCAGCAGCTTCTTCGTCGGGGGAGAGAGCTACAAGCAGTACTTC

D: TRBD1
V: TRBV3-1/TRBV3-2
size: NA
J: TRBJ2-7
CDR3: CASSGQGETYEQYF
DNA: TGTGCCAGCAGCGGACAGGGGGAAACCTACGAGCAGTACTTC

D: TRBD1
V: TRBV18
size: NA
J: TRBJ1-6
CDR3: CASSPRETGSSPLHF
DNA: TGTGCCAGCTCACCACGGGAGACAGGGAGTTCACCCCTCCACTTT

D: TRBD2
V: TRBV2
size: NA
J: TRBJ2-5
CDR3: CASSGLAGGETQYF
DNA: TGTGCCAGCAGTGGATTAGCGGGGGGAGAGACCCAGTACTTC

D: NA
V: TRBV3-1/TRBV3-2
size: NA
J: TRBJ1-2
CDR3: CASSQVAGTNYGYTF
DNA: TGTGCCAGCAGCCAAGTGGCAGGGACAAACTATGGCTACACCTTC

D: TRBD1
V: TRBV2
size: NA
J: TRBJ2-7
CDR3: CASSTLDRQGRAYEQYF
DNA: TGTGCCAGCAGTACCCTGGATAGACAGGGGCGGGCCTACGAGCAGTACTTC

D: NA
V: TRBV6-1
size: NA
J: TRBJ2-5
CDR3: CASSERARGAQETQYF
DNA: TGTGCCAGCAGTGAAAGGGCCCGGGGGGCCCAAGAGACCCAGTACTTC

D: NA
V: TRBV5-1
size: NA
J: TRBJ2-5
CDR3: CASSLGGPQETQYF
DNA: TGCGCCAGCAGCCTCGGGGGACCTCAAGAGACCCAGTACTTC